At least ten counts were recorded for the clone carrying this TCR beta chain. Its cognate antigen is unknown. This record belongs to a study of human T cells and chemical hapten exposure. As for the study in general: Minor pooled library volume differences mainly drove per-sample TCR yield variation.

TCRdb re-analysed the RACE reads in MiXCR, keeping a single row per CDR3 protein. The sample holds some 43,000 distinct CDR3 sequences, 3.5% to 4% seen once. CDR3 length equals 15 residues. Germline V CDR1 and CDR2: ENHRY, SYGVKD. Trimming shortened V by 4 bases and J by 2 bases, and 12 bases separated the two germline ends. Time point noted: patch test 1, 2 weeks after DPC sensitization. As for treatment: therapeutic diphenylcyclopropenone sensitization with weekly scalp DPC. From whole blood left unfractionated, total RNA was extracted. Findings and caveats of the study: There was a positive correlation between PT1 expanded TCR counts and patch test score.

This clonotype originated in a man between 45 and 60 years old with alopecia areata. Some clones in this sample may be carry-over from other donors' samples. V usage is TRBV10-3 and J usage is TRBJ2-1; weak D call: TRBD2 (5 bases). This material consisted of whole blood, taken in connection with sensitization to the hapten diphenylcyclopropenone (DPC). CDR3 sequence: CAISGGSTTYNEQFF. Written as DNA, the CDR3 is TGTGCCATCAGTGGAGGTTCGACTACCTACAATGAGCAGTTCTTC.